These T cell receptor beta chains were read from a single sample in a study of regulatory T cells in long-lasting Graves disease. One entry per CDR3 protein results from TCRdb running MiXCR on the multiplex PCR reads. The table lists about 290,000 distinct CDR3 sequences, 20% to 25% of them singletons. This sample comprised peripheral blood mononuclear cells (PBMCs), obtained when the disease was refractory, from a patient treated with antithyroid drugs. Source of these receptors: a female donor with Graves disease. Each CDR3 is given without its conserved first and last residue.

>TRBJ2-5|TRBV7-2
ASSFIAGERGETQY
>TRBJ2-7|TRBV28
ASSFRDTNYEQY
>TRBJ2-5|TRBV18
ASSPNEETQY
>TRBJ1-2|TRBV20-1
RPRDGPNYGYT
>TRBJ2-5|TRBV7-9
ASSKTSYRETQY
>TRBJ2-2|TRBV19
ASLRYTGELF
>TRBJ2-7|TRBV20-1
SARDLLAGEFEQY
>TRBJ2-7|TRBV20-1
SARTGIHYEQY
>TRBJ1-1|TRBV19
ASSIFGGEGAF
>TRBJ1-5|TRBV30
AWSSGGNQPQH
>TRBJ1-5|TRBV5-6
ASSLGGRVGQPQH
>TRBJ2-7|TRBV6-2/TRBV6-3
ASSTTGGIAYEQY
>TRBJ2-2|TRBV7-6
ASSPRYTGELF
>TRBJ1-1|TRBV27
ASSLIGTGNTEAF
>TRBJ2-6|TRBV28
ASSWTGWTGANVLT
>TRBJ2-5|TRBV20-1
SAILSGSETQY
>TRBJ2-7|TRBV7-2
ASSSGLLEQY
>TRBJ2-2|TRBV2
ARMEDGELF
>TRBJ2-5|TRBV20-1
SARDRGYQETQY
>TRBJ2-7|TRBV4-1
ASSHGLGVEQY
>TRBJ2-3|TRBV6-1
ASSDFYGQTTDTQY
>TRBJ1-2|TRBV2
ASNPLFGANYGYT
>TRBJ1-1|TRBV7-9
ASSQGGTNTEAF
>TRBJ2-3|TRBV7-8
ASSRQGASTDTQY
>TRBJ1-1|TRBV7-9
ASSPTGTVEAF
>TRBJ2-1|TRBV2
ASSSPGNEQF
>TRBJ1-4|TRBV28
ASSPSGWMEKLF
>TRBJ2-7|TRBV20-1
SASFAGVGGYEQY
>TRBJ1-6|TRBV20-1
SARSGDNSPLH